This TCR beta chain was captured by sequencing in a study of CD8 T cells in Susac syndrome. Findings and limits, study-wide: Total CD8+ and CD8+ TEMRA repertoires contained 15 to 20 and five Susac-specific public clones, respectively.

About this clonotype: Antigen unknown.

Random hexamers were used to reverse transcribe the RNA input (roughly 0.5 to 1 ug). The method of amplification for TCR beta CDR3 was immunoSEQ multiplex PCR, covering 54 Vbeta and 13 Jbeta. Using its own MiXCR run on the immunoSEQ multiplex PCR reads, TCRdb lists one record per CDR3 protein. The data contain about 190,000 distinct CDR3 sequences, 95% of them seen just once; the ten biggest clones take up approximately 0.16%. Germline CDR1 is LGHNA and CDR2 is YNFKEQ. V shed 0 bases and J shed 4 bases, with 9 bases lying between them. This CDR3 has 15 amino acids. The authors negatively isolated CD8+ and CD4+ T cells and FACS-enriched TEMRA cells.

The receptor was derived from a human donor with Susac syndrome. The chain couples TRBV4-2 to TRBJ1-4; a possible D gene is TRBD1 (5 bases). Sequencing was done on a sample of CD8+ T cells from PBMCs. CDR3 bases: TGTGCCAGCAGCCAAGAACAGGAGGGTAATGAAAAACTGTTTTTT. Its translation is CASSQEQEGNEKLFF.